The clone carrying this T cell receptor (beta chain) was detected a few times. This sample was taken from a study of blood T cell repertoires in COVID-19. Study as a whole: Samples of COVID-19 (acute and convalescent) were obtained from the United States, Italy and Spain. Nucleic acid was either cDNA or gDNA, and it came from T cells, B-cell-depleted T cells, or PBMCs.

The ends were cut back, 3 bases at V and 8 bases at J, with 20 bases in the middle. Germline V lookup: CDR1 SGHDT, CDR2 YYEEEE. This CDR3 region has 15 residues. In the original analysis: It was from reference gene primer amplification that nucleated cell counts were estimated. Sequenced by immunoSEQ multiplex PCR; TCRdb stores in-frame clones only, minus some. That table is the source of V, J and clone size, and D and trimming were worked out from the DNA. The sample shows 90,000 to 120,000 clones, over 75% of them seen only once. This TCR was sampled from a human donor in a cohort sampled during active COVID-19. The V call is TRBV5-6, the J call TRBJ1-2; a possible D gene is TRBD1 (5 bases). Sequenced material: peripheral blood. The CDR3 DNA follows: TGTGCCAGCAGCTCGTACGGGGGACCAACTATGGGCTACACCTTC. Protein product: CASSSYGGPTMGYTF.